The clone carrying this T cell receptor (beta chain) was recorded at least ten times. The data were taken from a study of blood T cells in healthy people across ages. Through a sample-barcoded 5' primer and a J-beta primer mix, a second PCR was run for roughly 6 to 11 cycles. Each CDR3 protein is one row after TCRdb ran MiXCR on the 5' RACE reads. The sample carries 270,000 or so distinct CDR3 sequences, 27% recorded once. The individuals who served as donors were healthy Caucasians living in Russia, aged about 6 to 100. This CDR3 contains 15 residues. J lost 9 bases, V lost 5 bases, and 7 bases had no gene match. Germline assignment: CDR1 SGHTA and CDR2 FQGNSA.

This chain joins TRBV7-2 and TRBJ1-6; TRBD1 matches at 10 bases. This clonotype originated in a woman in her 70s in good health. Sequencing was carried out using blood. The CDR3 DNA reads TGTGCCAGCAGCAAGAGGACAGGGGGGGGTTCACCCCTCCACTTT. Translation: CASSKRTGGGSPLHF.